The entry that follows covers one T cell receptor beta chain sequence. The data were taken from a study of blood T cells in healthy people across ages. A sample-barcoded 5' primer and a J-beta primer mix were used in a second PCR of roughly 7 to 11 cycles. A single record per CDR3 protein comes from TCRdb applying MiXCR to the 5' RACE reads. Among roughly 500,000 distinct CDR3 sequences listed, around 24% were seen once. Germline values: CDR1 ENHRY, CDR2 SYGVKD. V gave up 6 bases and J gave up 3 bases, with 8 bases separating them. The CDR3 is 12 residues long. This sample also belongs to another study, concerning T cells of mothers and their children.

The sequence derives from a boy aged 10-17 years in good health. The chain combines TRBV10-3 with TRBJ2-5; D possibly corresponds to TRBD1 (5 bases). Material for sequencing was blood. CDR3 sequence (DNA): TGTGCCATCAGGGACAAGGAAGAGACCCAGTACTTC. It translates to CAIRDKEETQYF.